This is a list of T cell receptor beta chains from one sample in a study of metastatic and nonmetastatic thyroid tumors. From the PCR reads, TCRdb re-called clones with MiXCR. Of about 92,000 clones in the sample, 14% to 15% were seen once. The specimen sequenced was blood. All receptors derive from a female donor with papillary thyroid cancer or a benign thyroid nodule (not recorded which). Some clones in this sample may be carry-over from other donors' samples. Both conserved end residues are part of each CDR3. D genes are given only for firm matches. Size is stated for part of the rows, as once, few or many counts, or as a class when the clone is expanded.

>TRBJ2-7|many|TRBV3-1|14|NA
TGTGCCAGCAGCGAACAAGGATCAGGGGACGAGCAGTACTTC
CASSEQGSGDEQYF
>TRBJ1-6|few|TRBV4-1|13|NA
TGCGCCAGTAGCCAACCGGGACAATTACCCCTCCACTTT
CASSQPGQLPLHF
>TRBJ2-5|many|TRBV6-1|14|TRBD1
TGTGCCACCCAGTGGGACAGTAAAATGGAGACCCAGTACTTC
CATQWDSKMETQYF
>TRBJ2-1|few|TRBV28|18|NA
TGTGCCAGCAGTTTCCTTAAAGGACTATCGGGTACCCCCAATGAGCAGTTCTTC
CASSFLKGLSGTPNEQFF
>TRBJ1-1|many|TRBV28|17|NA
TGTGCCAGCAGTTTATTATCGGGCCCGGCCCAACCCAATGAAGCTTTCTTT
CASSLLSGPAQPNEAFF
>TRBJ1-2|NA|TRBV12-3/TRBV12-4|13|NA
TGTGCCAGCAGTTCAAGAGGGGAGTGTGGCTACACCTTC
CASSSRGECGYTF
>TRBJ2-7|many|TRBV11-2|12|NA
TGTGCCAGCAGCCACCTGCGGGACGAGCAGTACTTC
CASSHLRDEQYF
>TRBJ2-6|NA|TRBV10-3|16|NA
TGTGCCATCAGTGATCTCCGCTTCTCTGGGACCAACGTCCTGACTTTC
CAISDLRFSGTNVLTF
>TRBJ1-1|large|TRBV10-1|14|TRBD1
TGCGCCAGCAGTGACGCCGCAGGGGGGACTGAAGCTTTCTTT
CASSDAAGGTEAFF
>TRBJ1-5|few|TRBV6-5|15|NA
TGTGCCAGCAGTAACAGGGAGGGCACCAATCAGCCCCAGCATTTT
CASSNREGTNQPQHF
>TRBJ2-1|NA|TRBV20-1|18|NA
TGCAGTGCTCGCGACAGGGGTTTTGCTAGCGGGTTATACAATGAGCAGTTCTTC
CSARDRGFASGLYNEQFF
>TRBJ2-6|many|TRBV7-9|15|TRBD2
TGTGCCAGCAGCATCGGGGGGTTCGGGGCCAACGTCCTGACTTTC
CASSIGGFGANVLTF
>TRBJ2-6|NA|TRBV27|18|NA
TGTGCCAGCAGTTTGGGACCCCAGGTTAGGGCTGGGTCCAACGTCCTTACTTTC
CASSLGPQVRAGSNVLTF
>TRBJ2-5|many|TRBV10-3|14|TRBD1
TGTGCCATCAGACAACAGGGGGCAGGGGAGACCCAGTACTTC
CAIRQQGAGETQYF
>TRBJ2-5|many|TRBV3-1|13|TRBD2
TGTGCCAGCACCGGGACTAGCGGGGGGACCCAGTACTTC
CASTGTSGGTQYF
>TRBJ1-2|medium-sized|TRBV12-3/TRBV12-4|15|TRBD1
TGTGCCAGCACCCTAGGGGCAGGGGGGGGTTGGGGCTACACCTTC
CASTLGAGGGWGYTF
>TRBJ2-6|NA|TRBV19|19|TRBD1
TGTGCCAGTAGTTCGACAGGGACGACCGCGATCTCTGGGGCCAACGTCCTGACTTTC
CASSSTGTTAISGANVLTF
>TRBJ1-5|many|TRBV6-2/TRBV6-3|11|NA
TGTGCCAGCTCGGATGGTCAGCCCCAGCATTTT
CASSDGQPQHF
>TRBJ1-1|many|TRBV5-1|12|NA
TGCGCCAGCAGCAGGGATGACACTGAAGCTTTCTTT
CASSRDDTEAFF
>TRBJ1-6|NA|TRBV20-1|14|NA
TGCAGTGCTAGTATGCAGTGTGTGTATTCACCCCTCCACTTT
CSASMQCVYSPLHF
>TRBJ1-3|many|TRBV6-5|18|TRBD1
TGTGCCAGCAGTTACGGGACAGGATCTCGCCGCTCTGGAAACACCATATATTTT
CASSYGTGSRRSGNTIYF
>TRBJ2-3|many|TRBV12-3/TRBV12-4|15|TRBD2
TGTGCCAGCAGTCCCCGACTAGCCGGGACAGATACGCAGTATTTT
CASSPRLAGTDTQYF
>TRBJ2-5|many|TRBV28|13|NA
TGTGCCAGCAGGACGGACAGCCAAGAGACCCAGTACTTC
CASRTDSQETQYF
>TRBJ2-3|few|TRBV6-1|14|NA
TGTGCCAGCAGCCACGGACAGAGCACAGATACGCAGTATTTT
CASSHGQSTDTQYF
>TRBJ1-4|many|TRBV15|14|TRBD1
TGTGCCACCAGCAACAGGGGGGAGGGTGAAAAACTGTTTTTT
CATSNRGEGEKLFF
>TRBJ2-1|NA|TRBV5-1|13|NA
TGCGCCAGCAAGGAGAGCTCCTACAATGAGCAGTTCTTC
CASKESSYNEQFF
>TRBJ1-6|many|TRBV6-1|13|NA
TGTGCCAGCAGGCGGGAGGGGGGTTCACCCCTCCACTTT
CASRREGGSPLHF
>TRBJ2-7|few|TRBV6-5|16|NA
TGTGCCAGCAGTTACGCCTACTGGGCAGGTCCCTACGAGCAGTACTTC
CASSYAYWAGPYEQYF
>TRBJ1-4|many|TRBV9|15|NA
TGTGCCAGCAGCCCCGTTGGGGCAAGGGGTGAAAAACTGTTTTTT
CASSPVGARGEKLFF
>TRBJ1-3|few|TRBV19|15|TRBD1
TGTGCCAGCAGCTTATCAGGGGGCTACGGAAACACCATATATTTT
CASSLSGGYGNTIYF
>TRBJ2-2|many|TRBV5-1|15|TRBD2
TGCGCCAGCAGCTTTTTGGGAGGGAGCACCGGGGAGCTGTTTTTT
CASSFLGGSTGELFF
>TRBJ2-5|many|TRBV2|13|NA
TGTGCCAGCACCGATGTAGGCCAAGAGACCCAGTACTTC
CASTDVGQETQYF
>TRBJ1-2|few|TRBV6-1|14|NA
TGTGCCAGCAGTGAAGCGGGTTCTAACTATGGCTACACCTTC
CASSEAGSNYGYTF
>TRBJ1-3|many|TRBV11-2|16|NA
TGTGCCAGCAGCGCGGGCCTAACAATGAGTGGAAACACCATATATTTT
CASSAGLTMSGNTIYF
>TRBJ1-2|NA|TRBV10-2|16|NA
TGCGCCAGCAGTGAGGCCGCGGGGGGAGGCAACTATGGCTACACCTTC
CASSEAAGGGNYGYTF
>TRBJ2-1|NA|TRBV27|13|TRBD1
TGTGCCATCATAGGGACAGGGTACAATGAGCGGTTCTTC
CAIIGTGYNERFF
>TRBJ2-5|many|TRBV12-3/TRBV12-4|15|TRBD2
TGTGCCAGCAGTAAAACTAGCGGGGGGGCAGAGACCCAGTACTTC
CASSKTSGGAETQYF
>TRBJ2-3|many|TRBV7-3|14|TRBD1
TGTGCCAGCAGCCGGGGACAGAGCACAGATACGCAGTATTTT
CASSRGQSTDTQYF
>TRBJ1-1|few|TRBV12-3/TRBV12-4|17|NA
TGTGCCAGCAGTTTAGCGGCCACAGTGGTCGCAGACACTGAAGCTTTCTTT
CASSLAATVVADTEAFF
>TRBJ1-4|many|TRBV24-1|15|NA
TGTGCCACCAGTGATGGGACCGCGGCTCATGAAAAACTGTTTTTT
CATSDGTAAHEKLFF
>TRBJ1-6|many|TRBV10-1|14|TRBD1
TGCGCCAGCTTCAGGGGGCCGCCAGGTTCACCCCTCCACTTT
CASFRGPPGSPLHF
>TRBJ2-5|many|TRBV28|14|NA
TGTGCCAGCAGTTCGTATGGAGGGTTAGAGACCCAGTACTTC
CASSSYGGLETQYF
>TRBJ2-5|many|TRBV20-1|14|TRBD1
TGCAGTGCTAGAGAGGGACAGGGGGGGGAGACCCAGTACTTC
CSAREGQGGETQYF
>TRBJ2-7|many|TRBV18|12|NA
TGTGCCAGCTCACCACGAGGCTACGAGCAGTACTTC
CASSPRGYEQYF
>TRBJ1-5|many|TRBV19|16|TRBD1
TGTGCCAGTAAGGTGGAGGGGGCGATGGCGGATCAGCCCCAGCATTTT
CASKVEGAMADQPQHF
>TRBJ1-1|many|TRBV30|15|TRBD1
TGTGCCTGGAGTACCTTGACAGGGGTGAACACTGAAGCTTTCTTT
CAWSTLTGVNTEAFF
>TRBJ1-1|many|TRBV11-1|16|NA
TGTGCCAGCAGCTTAGCCCCGGGACCCCCGAACACTGAAGCTTTCTTT
CASSLAPGPPNTEAFF
>TRBJ2-3|few|TRBV29-1|14|NA
TGCAGCGTTGACCCAGGGGCAACCACAGATACGCAGTATTTT
CSVDPGATTDTQYF
>TRBJ2-7|many|TRBV30|13|TRBD1
TGTGCCTGGGGCACCGGGACAGGGACCGAGCAGTACTTC
CAWGTGTGTEQYF
>TRBJ2-3|many|TRBV28|14|NA
TGTGCCAGCAGTTTAGGAGGGAACACAGATACGCAGTATTTT
CASSLGGNTDTQYF